This T cell receptor (beta chain) was identified during a study of blood T cell repertoires in COVID-19. V lost 5 bases and J 3 bases, leaving 8 bases between the germline ends. The germline CDR1 and CDR2 sequences are SEHNR and FQNEAQ (reference sequence). The CDR3 is 12 residues long. Using immunoSEQ multiplex PCR, the repertoire was profiled, and TCRdb retains in-frame clones only, with some absent. The sample carries a few hundred thousand clones, about 88% recorded once. This chain joins TRBV7-9 and TRBJ2-7; D may be TRBD2 (5 bases). Material for sequencing was peripheral blood. The origin of this receptor is a man aged 50 or older with COVID-19, enrolled during active disease. In DNA form, the CDR3 reads TGTGCCAGCAGCAGGGAGCTCTACGAGCAGTACTTC. This sequence encodes CASSRELYEQYF.